These 24 T cell receptor beta chains were all obtained from the same sample, sequenced in a study of T-cell memory formation after mild COVID-19. Each CDR3 protein gets one entry after TCRdb re-called the 5' RACE reads with MiXCR. The profile shows roughly 130,000 distinct CDR3 sequences, over 15% of them singletons. The sample consisted of PBMCs or a T cell subset sorted from them (not recorded which). The receptors originated from a man aged 18 to 30 who had mild COVID-19 (a few samples of this study predate the infection). Cell type and time point are not known.

The chain has TRBV5-1 and TRBJ2-3, with 10 positions matching TRBD1. The CDR3 is 16 residues long. Germline loops: CDR1 SGHRS, CDR2 YFSETQ. Unmatched junction bases numbered 9, after V lost 4 bases and J lost 4 bases. The CDR3 DNA is TGCGCCAGCAGCGCGACGACAGGGGGCCTCTCAGATACGCAGTATTTT. Translated: CASSATTGGLSDTQYF.

This clonotype was seen only a few times. This chain uses TRBV6-5 with TRBJ1-4; the D gene is possibly TRBD1 (5 bases). V shed 5 bases and J shed 5 bases, with 9 bases lying between them. The CDR3 runs to 13 residues. Per germline, CDR1 MNHEY and CDR2 SVGAGI. The CDR3 is CASSPQENEKLFF. Written as DNA, the CDR3 is TGTGCCAGCAGTCCACAGGAGAATGAAAAACTGTTTTTT.

This clonotype has a handful of counts. The rearrangement joins TRBV7-2 to TRBJ2-3; D may correspond to TRBD1 or TRBD2 (5 bases each). The CDR3 contains 14 residues. The germline V gene has CDR1 SGHTA and CDR2 FQGNSA. The V end was cut by 4 bases, the J end by 8 bases, with 16 bases between. CDR3 sequence (DNA): TGTGCCAGCAGCTCACATACGGGGCCCGGTACGCAGTATTTT. Residues: CASSSHTGPGTQYF.

There are a few counts of this clonotype. The chain couples TRBV12-3 or TRBV12-4 to TRBJ1-1, with D tentatively TRBD1 (5 bases). Trimming pared 5 bases from V and 8 bases from J, leaving 15 bases between. This CDR3 has 13 amino acids. The chain's CDR3 is CASSPLGRGEAFF. CDR3 bases: TGTGCCAGCAGTCCCTTGGGTCGGGGGGAAGCTTTCTTT.

The J gene is TRBJ1-4, the V gene TRBV5-1; D is undetermined. The CDR3 loop spans 15 amino acids. From germline, CDR1 is SGHRS and CDR2 YFSETQ. Trimming stripped 2 bases from V and 0 bases from J, with 8 bases between. The CDR3 spells CASSFRGTTNEKLFF. The DNA of the CDR3 is TGCGCCAGCAGCTTCAGAGGCACAACTAATGAAAAACTGTTTTTT.

This clonotype was observed at least ten times. The chain employs TRBV7-2 and TRBJ1-1; TRBD1 matches at 10 bases. V dropped 0 bases and J dropped 5; count of bases not matched to a gene: 0. The CDR3 is 14 residues long. The V gene's germline CDR1 is SGHTA and CDR2 FQGNSA. The CDR3 loop is CASSLAGQGTEAFF. CDR3 nucleotide sequence: TGTGCCAGCAGCTTAGCGGGACAGGGGACTGAAGCTTTCTTT. The full variable domain, completed using reference TRBV7-2 and TRBJ1-1, is GAGVSQSPSNKVTEKGKDVELRCDPISGHTALYWYRQSLGQGLEFLIYFQGNSAPDKSGLPSDRFSAERTGGSVSTLTIQRTQQEDSAVYLCASSLAGQGTEAFFGQGTRLTVV.

This chain joins TRBV9 and TRBJ2-3, with no clear D. This CDR3 is 16 amino acids long. Trimming pared 0 bases from V and 3 bases from J, leaving 14 bases between. Germline loops: CDR1 SGDLS, CDR2 YYNGEE. CDR3 bases: TGTGCCAGCAGCGTAGGAGTAGCCGCCACTACAGATACGCAGTATTTT. This gives the protein CASSVGVAATTDTQYF. Full variable domain (outside the CDR3, taken from reference TRBV9 and TRBJ2-3): DSGVTQTPKHLITATGQRVTLRCSPRSGDLSVYWYQQSLDQGLQFLIQYYNGEERAKGNILERFSAQQFPDLHSELNLSSLELGDSALYFCASSVGVAATTDTQYFGPGTRLTVL.

This CDR3 reads CASSEVQGAGNTEAFF. The CDR3 DNA is TGCGCCAGCAGTGAGGTTCAGGGGGCCGGGAACACTGAAGCTTTCTTT. The chain links TRBV10-2 to TRBJ1-1, with TRBD1 matching over 8 bases. Trimming took 2 bases from V and 1 from J; bases not matched to a gene: 6. In germline, CDR1 is WSHSY, CDR2 SAAADI. The CDR3 extends over 16 amino acids.

This chain uses TRBV5-1 with TRBJ2-3; 8 bases are shared with TRBD2. Germline V gene data show CDR1 as SGHRS and CDR2 as YFSETQ. Trimming took 6 bases from V and 2 from J; bases not matched to a gene: 5. There are 14 residues in the CDR3. The CDR3 DNA reads as TGCGCCAGCATGCCGGGGGGGGCCACAGATACGCAGTATTTT. It translates to CASMPGGATDTQYF.

The chain has TRBV23-1 and TRBJ2-7; no reliable D call. TRBV23-1 has ORF status, its function being uncertain. The CDR3 has 13 amino acids. The CDR3 is CAFLIGQNYEQYV. The CDR3 nucleotides are TGCGCATTTCTCATTGGGCAGAACTACGAGCAGTACGTC.

Only a few counts were recorded for this clonotype. The rearrangement uses TRBV5-1 and TRBJ1-2, with 7 nucleotides matching TRBD1. CDR1 and CDR2 (germline): SGHRS, YFSETQ. The trim removed 2 bases at V and 6 bases at J, leaving 13 bases unmatched. The CDR3 is 16 amino acids. The CDR3, as DNA: TGCGCCAGCAGCTTCGTAACAGGGGAAGGGGAGAATGGCTACACCTTC. Translated, it gives CASSFVTGEGENGYTF.

This clonotype was seen only a few times. In nucleotides, the CDR3 is TGCAGCGTTGAAAGGGCCTACGAGCAGTACTTC. Translated: CSVERAYEQYF. This chain uses TRBV29-1 with TRBJ2-7; D not resolved. Germline lookup yields CDR1 SQVTM and CDR2 ANQGSEA. Between the trimmed V and J ends, which lost 2 bases and 2 bases, there was a span of 4 bases. CDR3 length: 11 residues.

The chain links TRBV5-1 to TRBJ2-1; the D gene is possibly TRBD1 (6 bases). V lost 4 bases and J lost 7, with 15 bases in between. Germline CDR1 is SGHRS and CDR2 is YFSETQ. CDR3 size: 14 residues. As DNA, the CDR3 is TGCGCCAGCAGCGTCTACAGGGTTGGGAATGAGCAGTTCTTC. This sequence encodes CASSVYRVGNEQFF.

The rearrangement joins TRBV29-1 to TRBJ2-1; D might be TRBD1 or TRBD2, each matching 5 bases. Between the trimmed V and J ends, which lost 3 bases and 8 bases, there was a span of 11 bases. Germline loops: CDR1 SQVTM, CDR2 ANQGSEA. The length of the CDR3 is 12 residues. CDR3 loop: CSVDSMGDEQFF. CDR3 DNA sequence: TGCAGCGTTGACTCGATGGGGGATGAGCAGTTCTTC.

The rearrangement links TRBV4-2 to TRBJ2-5, with 7 nucleotides matching TRBD1. The V gene's germline CDR1 is LGHNA and CDR2 YNFKEQ. V shed 1 base and J 2 bases; nucleotides not matched to a gene: 1. This CDR3 has 14 residues. CDR3 residues: CASSQGGQQETQYF. CDR3 DNA: TGTGCCAGCAGCCAAGGGGGACAGCAAGAGACCCAGTACTTC.

The chain recombines TRBV7-2 with TRBJ2-3; D gene uncertain. Per germline, CDR1 SGHTA and CDR2 FQGNSA. The CDR3 totals 13 residues. Trimming took off 5 bases at V and 4 bases at J, with 10 bases between the two ends. CDR3 loop: CASSRVSSDTQYF. For the CDR3, the DNA is TGTGCCAGCAGCCGAGTGAGCTCAGATACGCAGTATTTT.

In its sample, this clonotype was seen a few times. The genes are TRBV10-3 and TRBJ2-1; D call uncertain. Germline V gene lookup returns CDR1 ENHRY and CDR2 SYGVKD. This CDR3 is 14 amino acids long. V was pared by 3 bases and J by 0 bases, with 6 bases between. For the CDR3, the DNA is TGTGCCATCAGTGAAGAACCCTCCTACAATGAGCAGTTCTTC. It is translated as CAISEEPSYNEQFF.

This clonotype was seen more than once but under ten times. The chain recombines TRBV5-1 with TRBJ1-5; 8 bases fit TRBD1. The CDR3 has 15 residues. V lost 4 bases and J lost 4; bases outside the gene matches: 7. Germline V gives CDR1 SGHRS, CDR2 YFSETQ. CDR3 nucleotides: TGCGCCAGCAGCCCCGGGACAGGAGCTAATCAGCCCCAGCATTTT. It is translated as CASSPGTGANQPQHF.

This clonotype has only a few counts. The chain couples TRBV7-9 to TRBJ2-3, with a tentative D call TRBD2 (5 bases). The V end lost 5 bases, the J end lost 2 bases, and 14 bases lay between the germline ends. Germline V CDR1 and CDR2: SEHNR, FQNEAQ (reference sequence). The CDR3 totals 15 residues. The CDR3 DNA reads as TGTGCCAGCAGCACCACTAGAGGGCCCACAGATACGCAGTATTTT. This encodes CASSTTRGPTDTQYF.

This chain uses TRBV27 with TRBJ2-5, with D possibly being TRBD1 or TRBD2 (6 bases each). This CDR3 has 13 residues. Germline CDR1 and CDR2: MNHEY and SMNVEV (reference sequence). Trimming took off 9 bases at V and 9 bases at J, with 20 bases between the two ends. CDR3 protein: CASGGWGAGAQYF. Here the CDR3 DNA reads TGTGCCAGTGGAGGGTGGGGGGCTGGGGCCCAGTACTTC.

This clonotype turned up a few times. The J gene is TRBJ1-2, the V gene TRBV12-3 or TRBV12-4; no clear D. The ends were cut back, 6 bases at V and 8 bases at J, with 13 bases in the middle. The CDR3 loop spans 12 amino acids. CDR3 residues: CASSGVLRGYTF. CDR3 in DNA: TGTGCCAGCAGCGGGGTTTTAAGGGGCTACACCTTC.

This clonotype was counted a few times. The chain couples TRBV4-3 to TRBJ1-2; TRBD1 might be the D (5 bases). The CDR3 is made up of 14 amino acids. Germline V gene sequence: CDR1 LGHNA, CDR2 YSLEER. V was clipped by 7 bases and J by 4 bases, with 16 bases between them. The CDR3 DNA reads TGCGCCAGCACGCTCGAGCGAGGGACCTATGGCTACACCTTC. Residues: CASTLERGTYGYTF.

V is TRBV7-3 and J is TRBJ1-1; D gene unclear. The CDR3 extends over 13 amino acids. Trimming took 7 bases from V and 0 from J, leaving 9 bases between them. Germline-derived CDR1 and CDR2 are SGHTA and FQGTGA. The CDR3 spells CASKLNMNTEAFF. The CDR3 bases are TGTGCCAGCAAGCTGAACATGAACACTGAAGCTTTCTTT.

This clonotype was detected only a few times. The V and J genes are TRBV2 and TRBJ2-7; a possible D gene is TRBD2 (6 bases). Germline loops: CDR1 SNHLY, CDR2 FYNNEI. V lost 7 bases, J lost 3 bases, and 7 bases lay in between. This CDR3 region has 11 residues. CDR3 DNA sequence: TGTGCCAGCATGGGGGGCTACGAGCAGTACTTC. Its protein is CASMGGYEQYF.